The clone carrying this T cell receptor beta chain was detected only a few times. Its antigen is unidentified. These data come from a study of T cell responses to AZD1222 COVID-19 vaccine. Repertoires were generated with immunoSEQ multiplex PCR, while TCRdb's copy carries only in-frame clones and drops some. In the table there are about 40,000 clones, approximately 83% of which are singletons. Some second doses came at about 4 weeks and others at about 12 weeks; these were pooled. The ends lost 7 bases at V and 3 bases at J; junction bases unmatched: 12. This CDR3 is built from 16 residues. CDR1 is MDHEN and CDR2 is SYDVKM in the germline V gene. The study, taken as a whole, reports: At baseline, just a handful of AZD1222 recipients tested seropositive. It should be noted that donors were predominantly white British and more often female, and clonal diversity was possibly underestimated. Per reports, nearly half of all spike-specific TCRs target regions that are unmutated in variants.

The chain uses TRBV28 and TRBJ1-2; 9 bases fit TRBD1. The sequencing used peripheral blood, collected 28 days after the second AZD1222 dose. The TCR originated in an adult who received the AZD1222 COVID-19 vaccine. The CDR3 loop is CASNLDRGVMDYGYTF. The CDR3 coding sequence is TGTGCCAGCAACCTGGACAGGGGAGTAATGGACTATGGCTACACCTTC.